Listed here are 24 T cell receptor beta chains from one sample, sequenced in a study of blood T cell repertoires in COVID-19. Here immunoSEQ multiplex PCR was the method, and the copy in TCRdb shows in-frame clones only, minus some. The sample lists around 150,000 clones; 70% to 90% were seen once. The sample taken for sequencing was peripheral blood. These receptors were obtained from a man between 60 and 70 years old with acute or convalescent COVID-19.

This rearrangement joins TRBV12-3 or TRBV12-4 to TRBJ2-7; D gene uncertain. The CDR3 consists of 12 residues. The germline V and J ends were trimmed by 1 base and 5 bases, with 6 bases remaining between them. The CDR3 nucleotides read TGTGCCAGCAGTTTAGGAGGTAACGAGCAGTACTTC. It specifies CASSLGGNEQYF.

The V call is TRBV24-1, the J call TRBJ2-2; TRBD2 is a possible D gene (5 bases). V was shortened by 5 bases and J by 6 bases, with 12 bases between the two germline ends. From germline, CDR1 is KGHDR and CDR2 SFDVKD. The CDR3 covers 14 residues. CDR3 bases: TGTGCCACCAGTGGCTACGAGGGTGCCGGGGAGCTGTTTTTT. Translating it yields CATSGYEGAGELFF.

The V gene is TRBV9, the J gene TRBJ1-2; D is uncertain. The germline V gene encodes CDR1 SGDLS and CDR2 YYNGEE. This CDR3 comprises 13 residues. Trimming removed 3 bases from V and 7 bases from J, with 13 bases in between. This CDR3 reads CASSALNSGGYTF. The CDR3 DNA reads TGTGCCAGCAGCGCGTTAAACTCGGGTGGCTACACCTTC.

The chain uses TRBV6-5 and TRBJ1-2, with 8 nucleotides matching TRBD1. This CDR3 has 13 residues. From germline, CDR1 is MNHEY and CDR2 SVGAGI. Trimming cost V 4 bases and J 3 bases; bases outside gene matches: 1. CDR3 nucleotide sequence: TGTGCCAGCAGTTCACAGGGGGACTATGGCTACACCTTC. It is translated as CASSSQGDYGYTF.

The V and J genes are TRBV7-9 and TRBJ2-3; D unclear. This CDR3 has 15 residues. Trimming removed 3 bases at V and 0 bases at J, with 10 bases between. Per germline, CDR1 SEHNR and CDR2 FQNEAQ (reference sequence). CDR3 DNA sequence: TGTGCCAGCAGCTTCGGCTTAGCTAGCACAGATACGCAGTATTTT. This codes for CASSFGLASTDTQYF.

This sequence joins TRBV24-1 and TRBJ2-3; 9 positions match TRBD1. Germline CDR1 is KGHDR and CDR2 is SFDVKD. The trim removed 2 bases at V and 4 bases at J, leaving 6 bases unmatched. The CDR3 runs to 16 residues. DNA of the CDR3: TGTGCCACCAGTGATTGGACAGGGGAATTAGCAGATACGCAGTATTTT. Its protein product is CATSDWTGELADTQYF.

This chain uses TRBV27 with TRBJ2-1, with TRBD2 identical over 8 bases. The CDR3 has 14 residues. V lost 5 bases, J lost 5 bases, and 5 bases stayed unmatched. Germline CDR1 is MNHEY and CDR2 is SMNVEV (reference sequence). The CDR3, as DNA: TGTGCCAGCAGTCCTACTAGCGGCCACAATGAGCAGTTCTTC. Translated, it gives CASSPTSGHNEQFF.

J is TRBJ2-3 and V is TRBV21-1; the table's D call TRBD2 went unverified against the DNA. TRBV21-1 is recorded as a pseudogene. The CDR3 spans 14 residues. Here the CDR3 DNA reads TGTGCCAGCAGCAAAGGGCTAGCTACCGATACGCAGTATTTT. Translating it yields CASSKGLATDTQYF.

This chain links TRBV24-1 with TRBJ2-7; 10 positions agree with TRBD1. Germline loops: CDR1 KGHDR, CDR2 SFDVKD. V lost 5 bases and J lost 4; bases outside the gene matches: 7. CDR3 length: 15 residues. The CDR3 bases are TGTGCCACCAGTGCCCGACAGGGGGCTCGGTACGAGCAGTACTTC. Translation gives CATSARQGARYEQYF.

Details on this clone: The sample has other DNA sequences that encode this CDR3 too. CDR3 residues: CASSPGQPGNTIYF. The CDR3 bases are TGTGCCAGCTCCCCTGGGCAGCCTGGAAACACCATATATTTT. The genes are TRBV18 and TRBJ1-3, with D uncertain. This CDR3 is built from 14 residues. V shed 6 bases and J shed 2 bases, with 11 bases lying between them. Germline lookup yields CDR1 KGHSH and CDR2 LQKENI.

This chain connects TRBV7-3 to TRBJ2-1; the D gene is possibly TRBD2 (5 bases). Germline assignment: CDR1 SGHTA and CDR2 FQGTGA. Trimming removed 2 bases from V and 8 bases from J, with 19 bases in between. This CDR3 has 16 residues. CDR3 in DNA: TGTGCCAGCAGCTTATCGGCTAGCTTGGGCAATGATGAGCAGTTCTTC. Translation gives CASSLSASLGNDEQFF.

V usage is TRBV6-1 and J usage is TRBJ1-3, with D maybe TRBD1 (6 bases). Germline V CDR1 and CDR2: MNHNS, SASEGT. Trimming stripped 1 base from V and 8 bases from J, with 12 bases between. This CDR3 is 14 amino acids long. Here the CDR3 DNA reads TGTGCCAGCAGTGAAGATCGCCCAGGGGACACCATATATTTT. It yields the protein CASSEDRPGDTIYF.

The chain recombines TRBV5-1 with TRBJ1-5; TRBD1 might be the D (5 bases). This CDR3 comprises 15 residues. V was cut by 0 bases and J by 4 bases, with 11 bases left in between. Per germline, CDR1 SGHRS and CDR2 YFSETQ. The CDR3 DNA follows: TGCGCCAGCAGCTTGGAAGGGGTCCAGAATCAGCCCCAGCATTTT. Translating gives CASSLEGVQNQPQHF.

The V gene is TRBV30, the J gene TRBJ2-2; TRBD2 is a possible D gene (5 bases). The CDR3 has 15 amino acids. Trimming removed 2 bases at V and 4 bases at J, with 14 bases between. The V gene's germline CDR1 is GTSNPN and CDR2 SVGIG (reference sequence). The CDR3 DNA reads TGTGCCTGGAGTCCCGGGGTTTCGTTCACCGGGGAGCTGTTTTTT. It codes for CAWSPGVSFTGELFF.

The rearrangement links TRBV5-1 to TRBJ1-5, with 7 bases fitting TRBD1. With V trimmed by 5 bases and J by 5 bases, 10 bases remained unmatched. This CDR3 spans 15 amino acids. The germline V gene has CDR1 SGHRS and CDR2 YFSETQ. CDR3: CASSVGAGGDQPQHF. The CDR3 DNA reads as TGCGCCAGCAGTGTGGGGGCAGGGGGTGATCAGCCCCAGCATTTT. Drawing the rest from reference TRBV5-1 and TRBJ1-5, the complete variable domain is KAGVTQTPRYLIKTRGQQVTLSCSPISGHRSVSWYQQTPGQGLQFLFEYFSETQRNKGNFPGRFSGRQFSNSRSEMNVSTLELGDSALYLCASSVGAGGDQPQHFGDGTRLSIL.

The V gene is TRBV20-1, the J gene TRBJ2-5; 8 bases fit TRBD2. The V segment lost 7 bases and the J segment 5 bases; nucleotides outside the gene matches: 3. Germline-derived CDR1 and CDR2 are DFQATT and SNEGSKA (reference sequence). This CDR3 has 11 residues. The DNA of the CDR3 is TGCAGTGGGGGACTAGGCGAGACCCAGTACTTC. Residues: CSGGLGETQYF.

The gene calls are TRBV2 and TRBJ2-7; 10 nucleotides align to TRBD1. Germline-derived CDR1 and CDR2 are SNHLY and FYNNEI. V shed 7 bases and J 7 bases; nucleotides not matched to a gene: 7. CDR3 length equals 13 residues. The CDR3 bases are TGTGCCAGCACCGGGACAGGGGAGAGGGAGCAGTACTTC. This sequence encodes CASTGTGEREQYF.

Written as DNA, the CDR3 is TGTGCCAGCCTACTGGTGAGTAATTCTAATGAAAAACTGTTTTTT. Translation gives CASLLVSNSNEKLFF. This chain uses TRBV2 with TRBJ1-4; no definite D call. Trimming took off 8 bases at V and 3 bases at J, with 16 bases between the two ends. The CDR3 has 15 amino acids. Germline values: CDR1 SNHLY, CDR2 FYNNEI.

The chain links TRBV5-1 to TRBJ2-5; 11 nucleotides line up with TRBD1. CDR1 is SGHRS, CDR2 YFSETQ, per germline. V lost 4 bases, J lost 5 bases, and 7 bases stayed unmatched. The CDR3 loop spans 15 amino acids. CDR3 residues: CASSRGQGARETQYF. CDR3 coding DNA: TGCGCCAGCAGCCGAGGACAGGGGGCGCGGGAGACCCAGTACTTC.

This chain links TRBV5-1 with TRBJ1-2; TRBD1 matches 7 bases. The germline V gene has CDR1 SGHRS and CDR2 YFSETQ. The CDR3 is made up of 12 amino acids. V dropped 0 bases and J dropped 13; count of bases not matched to a gene: 6. The CDR3 nucleotides are TGCGCCAGCAGCTTGGAGGCGCAGGGGGGCACCTTC. Protein sequence: CASSLEAQGGTF.

The chain has TRBV5-1 and TRBJ2-3; 12 bases map to TRBD1. V shed 7 bases and J 3 bases; nucleotides not matched to a gene: 9. This CDR3 is 16 amino acids long. The germline V gene has CDR1 SGHRS and CDR2 YFSETQ. CDR3 sequence reads: CASYPGTGGPTDTQYF. The CDR3, as DNA: TGCGCCAGCTATCCGGGGACAGGGGGCCCGACAGATACGCAGTATTTT.

This chain links TRBV7-9 with TRBJ1-1, with TRBD1 matching 8 bases. The V gene end was trimmed by 6 bases and the J gene end by 3 bases; junction bases not matched to a gene: 3. CDR3 length: 13 residues. Germline assignment: CDR1 SEHNR and CDR2 FQNEAQ (reference sequence). The CDR3 nucleotides read TGTGCCAGCAGTCAGGGGGCGGACACTGAAGCTTTCTTT. It yields the protein CASSQGADTEAFF.

The rearrangement uses TRBV10-1 and TRBJ1-3, with unresolved D. CDR3 length: 14 amino acids. V lost 3 bases, J lost 1 base, and 7 bases lay in between. The germline gives CDR1 WNHNN, CDR2 SYGVQD (reference sequence). CDR3 loop: CASSEFRSGNTIYF. The CDR3 DNA reads TGCGCCAGCAGTGAATTCAGGTCTGGAAACACCATATATTTT.

The chain has TRBV19 and TRBJ1-2; D remains unclear. V was pared by 3 bases and J by 8 bases, with 10 bases between. The CDR3 has 12 amino acids. Germline V CDR1 and CDR2: LNHDA, SQIVND (reference sequence). CDR3 loop: CASSIVPGGYTF. CDR3 DNA sequence: TGTGCCAGTAGTATCGTTCCGGGGGGCTACACCTTC.